The rows below give T cell receptor beta chains drawn from one sample of a study of identical twins. Each CDR3 protein gets one entry after TCRdb re-called the 5' RACE reads with MiXCR. The sample gives a few hundred thousand distinct CDR3 sequences, about 11% of which show up once; approximately 9.1% is in the top ten. Material: memory T cells sorted from blood. These receptors were collected from a middle-aged man in good health. CDR3s include the opening cysteine and the closing phenylalanine or tryptophan. Fields, in order: CDR3 protein, CDR3 DNA, D gene, clone size, J gene, V gene. The D gene is left open where the match is weak. Clone size is given for some rows only: seen once, a few or many times, or a class if the clone is expanded.

CDR3aa: CASSLGANRDTQYF
CDR3nt: TGTGCCAGCAGCTTAGGGGCTAATCGAGATACGCAGTATTTT
d_gene: .
abundance: .
j_gene: TRBJ2-3
v_gene: TRBV7-2

CDR3aa: CASSLRTGGDEQYF
CDR3nt: TGCGCCAGCAGCCTTCGGACAGGAGGGGACGAGCAGTACTTC
d_gene: .
abundance: .
j_gene: TRBJ2-7
v_gene: TRBV5-1

CDR3aa: CASSLAEGPPLAGYQETQYF
CDR3nt: TGTGCCAGCAGCTTAGCCGAGGGGCCCCCACTAGCGGGGTACCAAGAGACCCAGTACTTC
d_gene: TRBD2
abundance: .
j_gene: TRBJ2-5
v_gene: TRBV7-2

CDR3aa: CASSSYQPYQETQYF
CDR3nt: TGTGCCAGCAGTTCATACCAACCGTACCAAGAGACCCAGTACTTC
d_gene: .
abundance: .
j_gene: TRBJ2-5
v_gene: TRBV6-2/TRBV6-3

CDR3aa: CASSKGDLEAFF
CDR3nt: TGTGCCAGCTCCAAGGGAGATCTTGAAGCTTTCTTT
d_gene: .
abundance: few
j_gene: TRBJ1-1
v_gene: TRBV7-9

CDR3aa: CSARDEGHRLRTQYF
CDR3nt: TGCAGTGCTAGAGATGAAGGTCACCGGCTACGGACCCAGTACTTC
d_gene: .
abundance: many
j_gene: TRBJ2-5
v_gene: TRBV20-1

CDR3aa: CASSPLISNQPQHF
CDR3nt: TGTGCCAGCAGCCCCCTCATTAGCAATCAGCCCCAGCATTTT
d_gene: .
abundance: .
j_gene: TRBJ1-5
v_gene: TRBV7-8

CDR3aa: CASSPAASGRHYNEQFF
CDR3nt: TGTGCCAGCAGTCCAGCGGCTAGCGGGAGGCACTACAATGAGCAGTTCTTC
d_gene: TRBD2
abundance: .
j_gene: TRBJ2-1
v_gene: TRBV6-1

CDR3aa: CAWGSQGYSNQPQHF
CDR3nt: TGTGCCTGGGGATCTCAAGGGTATAGCAATCAGCCCCAGCATTTT
d_gene: .
abundance: many
j_gene: TRBJ1-5
v_gene: TRBV30

CDR3aa: CAWSQPNRRNEQFF
CDR3nt: TGTGCCTGGAGCCAACCCAACAGGCGCAATGAGCAGTTCTTC
d_gene: .
abundance: .
j_gene: TRBJ2-1
v_gene: TRBV30

CDR3aa: CSAREPGRRYEQYF
CDR3nt: TGCAGTGCTAGAGAACCAGGGAGGCGCTACGAGCAGTACTTC
d_gene: .
abundance: few
j_gene: TRBJ2-7
v_gene: TRBV20-1

CDR3aa: CASSYRTVEAFF
CDR3nt: TGTGCCAGCAGTTATAGGACAGTCGAAGCTTTCTTT
d_gene: .
abundance: many
j_gene: TRBJ1-1
v_gene: TRBV6-6

CDR3aa: CASSAAGSYEQYF
CDR3nt: TGTGCCAGCAGCGCGGCGGGCAGCTACGAGCAGTACTTC
d_gene: .
abundance: few
j_gene: TRBJ2-7
v_gene: TRBV7-2

CDR3aa: CASRSGGSNTGELFF
CDR3nt: TGTGCCAGCAGGTCAGGGGGATCAAACACCGGGGAGCTGTTTTTT
d_gene: TRBD1
abundance: .
j_gene: TRBJ2-2
v_gene: TRBV12-3/TRBV12-4

CDR3aa: CASSLSGTSNTDTQYF
CDR3nt: TGTGCCAGCAGCTTAAGCGGGACATCGAACACAGATACGCAGTATTTT
d_gene: .
abundance: .
j_gene: TRBJ2-3
v_gene: TRBV7-9

CDR3aa: CASSLALSSSYGYTF
CDR3nt: TGCGCCAGCAGCTTGGCTCTCAGTTCGAGCTATGGCTACACCTTC
d_gene: .
abundance: few
j_gene: TRBJ1-2
v_gene: TRBV5-1

CDR3aa: CSVEDNSLGRANYGYTF
CDR3nt: TGCAGCGTTGAAGATAATTCATTGGGCAGGGCGAACTATGGCTACACCTTC
d_gene: .
abundance: .
j_gene: TRBJ1-2
v_gene: TRBV29-1

CDR3aa: CASSLATSGQETQYF
CDR3nt: TGTGCCAGCAGTTTAGCAACCAGCGGGCAAGAGACCCAGTACTTC
d_gene: .
abundance: many
j_gene: TRBJ2-5
v_gene: TRBV12-3/TRBV12-4

CDR3aa: CASSQDEQSSYNSPLHF
CDR3nt: TGCGCCAGCAGCCAAGATGAACAGAGCTCCTATAATTCACCCCTCCACTTT
d_gene: .
abundance: few
j_gene: TRBJ1-6
v_gene: TRBV4-1

CDR3aa: CASSLAGGSSYNEQFF
CDR3nt: TGCGCCAGCAGCTTGGCCGGGGGCTCCTCCTACAATGAGCAGTTCTTC
d_gene: .
abundance: many
j_gene: TRBJ2-1
v_gene: TRBV5-1

CDR3aa: CASSFGTAGRTSEQFF
CDR3nt: TGTGCCAGCAGTTTCGGTACGGCTGGAAGAACGAGTGAGCAGTTCTTC
d_gene: .
abundance: few
j_gene: TRBJ2-1
v_gene: TRBV12-3/TRBV12-4

CDR3aa: CASTSTSGGVHEQYF
CDR3nt: TGTGCCAGCACCTCGACTAGCGGGGGTGTCCACGAGCAGTACTTC
d_gene: TRBD2
abundance: .
j_gene: TRBJ2-7
v_gene: TRBV27

CDR3aa: CASSYTGRGYTF
CDR3nt: TGTGCCAGCAGCTATACAGGTCGTGGCTACACCTTC
d_gene: .
abundance: .
j_gene: TRBJ1-2
v_gene: TRBV6-5

CDR3aa: CASSHPMERGAMYQETQYF
CDR3nt: TGTGCCAGCAGCCATCCTATGGAGCGGGGGGCAATGTACCAAGAGACCCAGTACTTC
d_gene: TRBD2
abundance: few
j_gene: TRBJ2-5
v_gene: TRBV2

CDR3aa: CASTRRTGTGTETQYF
CDR3nt: TGCGCCAGCACGAGAAGGACAGGGACGGGGACAGAGACCCAGTACTTC
d_gene: TRBD1
abundance: many
j_gene: TRBJ2-5
v_gene: TRBV5-1

CDR3aa: CASRERTGAYEQYF
CDR3nt: TGTGCCAGCAGGGAAAGGACAGGGGCCTACGAGCAGTACTTC
d_gene: TRBD1
abundance: many
j_gene: TRBJ2-7
v_gene: TRBV6-1

CDR3aa: CASSGGGAGTDTQYF
CDR3nt: TGTGCCAGCAGCGGCGGGGGGGCTGGCACAGATACGCAGTATTTT
d_gene: TRBD2
abundance: many
j_gene: TRBJ2-3
v_gene: TRBV7-2

CDR3aa: CASSTGQGAYNEQFF
CDR3nt: TGCGCCAGCAGCACCGGACAGGGGGCCTACAATGAGCAGTTCTTC
d_gene: TRBD1
abundance: many
j_gene: TRBJ2-1
v_gene: TRBV5-1

CDR3aa: CASSPAHSGGAVEQFF
CDR3nt: TGTGCCAGCAGCCCCGCTCATAGCGGGGGGGCCGTTGAGCAGTTCTTC
d_gene: TRBD2
abundance: .
j_gene: TRBJ2-1
v_gene: TRBV7-2

CDR3aa: CASSQTSGVYQPQHF
CDR3nt: TGCGCCAGCAGTCAAACGTCAGGGGTTTACCAGCCCCAGCATTTT
d_gene: .
abundance: .
j_gene: TRBJ1-5
v_gene: TRBV23-1

CDR3aa: CASSRGNQETQYF
CDR3nt: TGCGCCAGCAGCAGGGGGAACCAAGAGACCCAGTACTTC
d_gene: .
abundance: few
j_gene: TRBJ2-5
v_gene: TRBV5-1

CDR3aa: CASSVRDRRETQYF
CDR3nt: TGTGCCAGCAGCGTCCGGGACAGGAGGGAGACCCAGTACTTC
d_gene: TRBD1
abundance: .
j_gene: TRBJ2-5
v_gene: TRBV9

CDR3aa: CASSPQRADTGELFF
CDR3nt: TGTGCCAGCAGCCCCCAGAGGGCTGACACCGGGGAGCTGTTTTTT
d_gene: .
abundance: .
j_gene: TRBJ2-2
v_gene: TRBV3-1

CDR3aa: CASSLFGGQYEQYF
CDR3nt: TGTGCCAGCAGTTTATTTGGGGGACAGTACGAGCAGTACTTC
d_gene: TRBD1
abundance: many
j_gene: TRBJ2-7
v_gene: TRBV28

CDR3aa: CASSDLAGVADTQYF
CDR3nt: TGCGCCAGCAGCGACCTAGCGGGAGTGGCAGATACGCAGTATTTT
d_gene: TRBD2
abundance: many
j_gene: TRBJ2-3
v_gene: TRBV5-1

CDR3aa: CATSDSPGLAGRVTGELFF
CDR3nt: TGTGCCACCAGTGATTCGCCGGGACTAGCGGGAAGGGTCACCGGGGAGCTGTTTTTT
d_gene: TRBD2
abundance: few
j_gene: TRBJ2-2
v_gene: TRBV24-1

CDR3aa: CASSVDAGNSPLHF
CDR3nt: TGTGCCAGCAGCGTAGATGCGGGGAATTCACCCCTCCACTTT
d_gene: .
abundance: many
j_gene: TRBJ1-6
v_gene: TRBV9

CDR3aa: CASSQEGLDYNEQFF
CDR3nt: TGCGCCAGCAGCCAAGAGGGGCTCGATTACAATGAGCAGTTCTTC
d_gene: .
abundance: .
j_gene: TRBJ2-1
v_gene: TRBV4-3

CDR3aa: CSAPTGIEAFF
CDR3nt: TGCAGTGCTCCGACAGGGATCGAAGCTTTCTTT
d_gene: TRBD1
abundance: few
j_gene: TRBJ1-1
v_gene: TRBV20-1

CDR3aa: CASSFQPSGGAQRAYEQYF
CDR3nt: TGCGCCAGCAGCTTCCAGCCATCGGGGGGGGCGCAGAGAGCCTACGAGCAGTACTTC
d_gene: TRBD2
abundance: .
j_gene: TRBJ2-7
v_gene: TRBV5-1

CDR3aa: CASSLVGAGELFF
CDR3nt: TGTGCCAGCAGCTTGGTAGGGGCCGGGGAGCTGTTTTTT
d_gene: .
abundance: many
j_gene: TRBJ2-2
v_gene: TRBV5-4

CDR3aa: CASSRQRQGRSSGNTIYF
CDR3nt: TGTGCCAGCAGCCGCCAAAGACAGGGTAGAAGCTCTGGAAACACCATATATTTT
d_gene: TRBD1
abundance: .
j_gene: TRBJ1-3
v_gene: TRBV4-2

CDR3aa: CATSDLQNYGYTF
CDR3nt: TGTGCCACCAGTGATCTCCAGAACTATGGCTACACCTTC
d_gene: .
abundance: .
j_gene: TRBJ1-2
v_gene: TRBV24-1

CDR3aa: CASSFQGSSWETQYF
CDR3nt: TGTGCCAGCAGTTTTCAGGGGAGCAGTTGGGAGACCCAGTACTTC
d_gene: .
abundance: many
j_gene: TRBJ2-5
v_gene: TRBV12-3/TRBV12-4

CDR3aa: CSASQGGGYTEAFF
CDR3nt: TGCAGTGCTAGTCAGGGGGGCGGGTACACTGAAGCTTTCTTT
d_gene: TRBD1
abundance: few
j_gene: TRBJ1-1
v_gene: TRBV20-1

CDR3aa: CASSGNWGGRTEAFF
CDR3nt: TGCGCCAGCAGCGGGAACTGGGGGGGCCGCACTGAAGCTTTCTTT
d_gene: .
abundance: many
j_gene: TRBJ1-1
v_gene: TRBV5-1

CDR3aa: CASSFPNTGSSEAFF
CDR3nt: TGTGCCAGCAGCTTTCCAAATACGGGGTCCTCTGAAGCTTTCTTT
d_gene: .
abundance: many
j_gene: TRBJ1-1
v_gene: TRBV5-6